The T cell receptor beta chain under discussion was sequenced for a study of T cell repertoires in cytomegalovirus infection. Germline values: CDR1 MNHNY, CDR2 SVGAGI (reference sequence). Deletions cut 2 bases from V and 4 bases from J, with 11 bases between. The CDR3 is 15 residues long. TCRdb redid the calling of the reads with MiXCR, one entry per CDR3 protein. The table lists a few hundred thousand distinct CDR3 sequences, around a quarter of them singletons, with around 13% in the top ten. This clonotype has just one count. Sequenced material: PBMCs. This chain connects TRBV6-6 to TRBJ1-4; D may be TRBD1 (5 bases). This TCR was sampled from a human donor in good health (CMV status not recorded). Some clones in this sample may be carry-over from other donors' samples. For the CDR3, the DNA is TGTGCCAGCAGTTACAGGGGAGGGGATAATGAAAAACTGTTTTTT. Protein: CASSYRGGDNEKLFF.